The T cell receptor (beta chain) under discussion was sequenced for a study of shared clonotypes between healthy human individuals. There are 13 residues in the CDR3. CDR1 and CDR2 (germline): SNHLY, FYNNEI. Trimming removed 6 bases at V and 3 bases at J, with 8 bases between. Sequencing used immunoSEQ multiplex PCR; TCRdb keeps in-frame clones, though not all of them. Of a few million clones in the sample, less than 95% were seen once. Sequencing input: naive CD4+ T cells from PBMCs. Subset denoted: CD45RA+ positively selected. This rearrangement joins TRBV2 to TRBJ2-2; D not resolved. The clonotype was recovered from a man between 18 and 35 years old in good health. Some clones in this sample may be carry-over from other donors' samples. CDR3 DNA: TGTGCCAGCAGGCCCGATCACACCGGGGAGCTGTTTTTT. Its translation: CASRPDHTGELFF.